The clone carrying this T cell receptor (beta chain) has only a few counts. Its antigen is unknown. After removal of 6 bases from V and 4 bases from J, the junction contained 8 bases not matched to a gene. The CDR3 is 15 residues long. Germline V gene data show CDR1 as SGDLS and CDR2 as YYNGEE. This entry comes from a study of T cells after yellow fever vaccination. Whole-study findings and limits: Clonotypes found in both CD4 and CD8 compartments made up a small share.

In TCRdb, the 5' RACE reads were re-called with MiXCR into one record per CDR3 protein. The sample lists more than 250,000 distinct CDR3 sequences, roughly 6.8% occurring once. This sequence originates from a man between 18 and 29 years old who received the YFV17D yellow fever vaccine. The rearrangement joins TRBV9 to TRBJ2-1, with TRBD1 matching over 9 bases. Sequenced material: PBMCs, taken roughly 45 days after the first yellow fever vaccination. CDR3 in DNA: TGTGCCAGCACGGAGGGGACAGGGTTATACAATGAGCAGTTCTTC. Amino acid sequence: CASTEGTGLYNEQFF. The full variable domain, with the rest looked up from reference TRBV9 and TRBJ2-1, is DSGVTQTPKHLITATGQRVTLRCSPRSGDLSVYWYQQSLDQGLQFLIQYYNGEERAKGNILERFSAQQFPDLHSELNLSSLELGDSALYFCASTEGTGLYNEQFFGPGTRLTVL.